The clone carrying this TCR beta chain turned up a few times. Its antigen is unidentified. These data originate in a study of shared clonotypes between healthy human individuals. Study-level findings and limits: Non-shared clonotypes had lower generation probabilities than those shared by all four donors.

Some clones are missing from TCRdb's copy, which holds only in-frame ones; the method was immunoSEQ multiplex PCR. This sample has nearly 1,000,000 clones; 76% occur once, and the top ten carry approximately 1.5%. The CD4+ fraction was divided into a CD45RA+ naive subset and a CD45RA-negative memory subset. CDR3 length equals 13 residues. CDR1 and CDR2 from the germline V gene are SQVTM and ANQGSEA. The V end was cut by 1 base, the J end by 1 base, with 7 bases between. This TCR was sampled from a man aged 18-30 years in good health. The chain couples TRBV29-1 to TRBJ2-5; D could derive from TRBD1 or TRBD2 (5 bases each). Source material: memory CD4+ T cells sorted from blood. Subset specified: CD45RA-negative fraction. The CDR3: CSVEGDLQETQYF. The DNA of the CDR3 is TGCAGCGTTGAAGGGGACCTCCAAGAGACCCAGTACTTC.